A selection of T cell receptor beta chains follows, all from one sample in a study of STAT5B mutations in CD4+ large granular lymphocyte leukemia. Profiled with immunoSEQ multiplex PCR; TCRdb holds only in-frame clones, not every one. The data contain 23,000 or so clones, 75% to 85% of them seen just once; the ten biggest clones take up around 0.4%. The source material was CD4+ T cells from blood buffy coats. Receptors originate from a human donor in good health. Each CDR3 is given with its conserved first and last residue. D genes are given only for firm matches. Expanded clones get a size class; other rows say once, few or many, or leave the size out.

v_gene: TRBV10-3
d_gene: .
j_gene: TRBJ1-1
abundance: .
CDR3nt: TGTGCCATCAGTTCAAGCAGGGCGGACACTGAAGCTTTCTTT
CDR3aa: CAISSSRADTEAFF

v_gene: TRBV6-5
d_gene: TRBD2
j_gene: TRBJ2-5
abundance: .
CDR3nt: TGTGCCAGCAGTTACCCCGGGGGGGGCAAAGAGACCCAGTACTTC
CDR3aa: CASSYPGGGKETQYF

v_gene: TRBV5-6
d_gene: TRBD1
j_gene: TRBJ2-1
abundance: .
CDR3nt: TGTGCCAGCAGCTTTTGGTTTAGACAGGGGCCCTACAATGAGCAGTTCTTC
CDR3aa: CASSFWFRQGPYNEQFF

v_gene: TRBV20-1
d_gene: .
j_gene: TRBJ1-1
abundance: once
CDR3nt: TGCAGTGCTCTACAGGGCACTGAAGCTTTCTTT
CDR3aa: CSALQGTEAFF

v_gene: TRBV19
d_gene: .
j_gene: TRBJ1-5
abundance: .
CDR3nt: TGTGCCAGTACCGACACCCCGCAGGGAGCTCAGCCCCAGCATTTT
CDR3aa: CASTDTPQGAQPQHF

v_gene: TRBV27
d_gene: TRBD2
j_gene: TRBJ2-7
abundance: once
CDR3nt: TGTGCCAGCACCCCTAGCGGGACCTACGAGCAGTACTTC
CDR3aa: CASTPSGTYEQYF

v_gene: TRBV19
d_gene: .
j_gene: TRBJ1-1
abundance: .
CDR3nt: TGTGCCAGTAGTATCGGGGAAATGAACACTGAAGCTTTCTTT
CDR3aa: CASSIGEMNTEAFF

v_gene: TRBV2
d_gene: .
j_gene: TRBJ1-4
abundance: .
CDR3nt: TGTGCCAGCCGCGGCAGGACCCTGGGTAATGAAAAACTGTTTTTT
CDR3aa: CASRGRTLGNEKLFF

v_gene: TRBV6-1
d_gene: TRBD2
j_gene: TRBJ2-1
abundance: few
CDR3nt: TGTGCCAGCAGTGAACTAGCGGGAGGCTACAATGAGCAGTTCTTC
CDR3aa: CASSELAGGYNEQFF

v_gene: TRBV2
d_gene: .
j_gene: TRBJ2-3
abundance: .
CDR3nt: TGTGCCAGCAGCCTACAGGGAGGCACAGATACGCAGTATTTT
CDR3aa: CASSLQGGTDTQYF

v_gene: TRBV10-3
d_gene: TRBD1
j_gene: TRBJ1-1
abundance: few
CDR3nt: TGTGCCATCAGTGGAAACCGACAGGGGAACACTGAAGCTTTCTTT
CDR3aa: CAISGNRQGNTEAFF

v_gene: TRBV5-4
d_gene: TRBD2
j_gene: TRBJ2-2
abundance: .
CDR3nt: TGTGCCAGCAGCTTGGTAGTAGCGGGGGGCACCGGGGAGCTGTTTTTT
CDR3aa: CASSLVVAGGTGELFF

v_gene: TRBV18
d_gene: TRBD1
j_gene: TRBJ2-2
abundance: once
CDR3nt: TGTGCCAGCTCACCGCCCGGGACAGGGGGCTTCGGGGAGCTGTTTTTT
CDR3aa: CASSPPGTGGFGELFF

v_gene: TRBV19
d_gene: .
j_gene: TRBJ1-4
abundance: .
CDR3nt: TGTGCCAGTAGTATCCTTGGAGAAAAACTGTTTTTT
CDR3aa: CASSILGEKLFF

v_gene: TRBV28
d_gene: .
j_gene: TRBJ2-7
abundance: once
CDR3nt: TGTGCCAGCAGTTTAGGGGGCTACGAGCAGTACTTC
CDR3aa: CASSLGGYEQYF

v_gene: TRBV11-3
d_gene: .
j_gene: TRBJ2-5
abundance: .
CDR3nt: TGTGCCAGCAGCTTACTATCAACCCAAGAGACCCAGTACTTC
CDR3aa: CASSLLSTQETQYF

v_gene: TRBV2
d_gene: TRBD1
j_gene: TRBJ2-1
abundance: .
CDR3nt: TGTGCCAGCAGTGAGGTCTGGGGACAGGGTTACAATGAGCAGTTCTTC
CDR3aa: CASSEVWGQGYNEQFF

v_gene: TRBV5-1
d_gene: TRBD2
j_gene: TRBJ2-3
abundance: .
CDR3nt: TGCGCCAGCAGGACTAGCGGGAGTGCAGATACGCAGTATTTT
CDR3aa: CASRTSGSADTQYF

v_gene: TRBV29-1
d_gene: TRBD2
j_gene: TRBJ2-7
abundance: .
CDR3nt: TGCAGCGTTTCCGTACTAGCGGGAGGAACCTACGAGCAGTACTTC
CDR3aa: CSVSVLAGGTYEQYF

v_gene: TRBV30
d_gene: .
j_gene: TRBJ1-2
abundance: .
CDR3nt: TGTGCCTGCCGGGACCGCCCGGGCTACACCTTC
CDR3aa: CACRDRPGYTF

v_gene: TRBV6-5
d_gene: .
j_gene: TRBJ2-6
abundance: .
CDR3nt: TGTGCCAGCAGTTTAGACAGCTCTGGGGCCAACGTCCTGACTTTC
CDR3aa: CASSLDSSGANVLTF

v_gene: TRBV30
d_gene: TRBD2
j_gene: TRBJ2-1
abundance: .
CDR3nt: TGTGCCCAAACTAGCGGGAGCTCCTACAATGAGCAGTTCTTC
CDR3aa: CAQTSGSSYNEQFF

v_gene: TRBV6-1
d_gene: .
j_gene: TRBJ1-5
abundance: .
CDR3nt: TGTGCCAGCAGTGTACTGCCTACGGATCAGCCCCAGCATTTT
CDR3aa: CASSVLPTDQPQHF

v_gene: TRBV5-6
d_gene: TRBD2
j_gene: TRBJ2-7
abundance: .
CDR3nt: TGTGCCAGCAGCTTGGGACGAGACGTAGGGAGGGACGAGCAGTACTTC
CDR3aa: CASSLGRDVGRDEQYF

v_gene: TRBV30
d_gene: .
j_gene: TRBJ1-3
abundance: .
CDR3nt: TGTGCTCTCGAGGCGGGAGGGGGAAACACCATATATTTT
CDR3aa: CALEAGGGNTIYF

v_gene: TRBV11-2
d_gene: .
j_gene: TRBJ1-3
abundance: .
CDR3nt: TGTGCCAGCACCGGGAGGCCATCTGGAAACACCATATATTTT
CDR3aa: CASTGRPSGNTIYF

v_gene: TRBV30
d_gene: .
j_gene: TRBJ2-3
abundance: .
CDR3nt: TGTGCCTGGAGTGTGGCGGGTGGTGGCACAGATACGCAGTATTTT
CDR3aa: CAWSVAGGGTDTQYF

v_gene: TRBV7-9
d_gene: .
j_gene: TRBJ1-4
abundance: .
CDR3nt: TGTGCCAGCAGCCAGCCGTTGGGGGAGAATGAAAAACTGTTTTTT
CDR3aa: CASSQPLGENEKLFF

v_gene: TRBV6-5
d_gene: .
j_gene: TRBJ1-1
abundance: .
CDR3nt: TGTGCCAGCAGTCGCAGGGTTGGAGGCACTGAAGCTTTCTTT
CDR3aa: CASSRRVGGTEAFF

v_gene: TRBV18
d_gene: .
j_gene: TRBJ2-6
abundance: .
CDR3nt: TGTGCCAGCTCACCGCTGGACTTCTCTGGGGCCAACGTCCTGACTTTC
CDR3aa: CASSPLDFSGANVLTF

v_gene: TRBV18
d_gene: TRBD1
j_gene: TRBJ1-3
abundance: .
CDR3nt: TGTGCCAGCTCACCCCCGGGACAGGGGGTCAACACCATATATTTT
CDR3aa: CASSPPGQGVNTIYF

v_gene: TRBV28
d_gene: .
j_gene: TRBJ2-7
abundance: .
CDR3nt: TGTGCCAGCAGTTTAAGGCGCGAGCAGTACTTC
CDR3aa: CASSLRREQYF

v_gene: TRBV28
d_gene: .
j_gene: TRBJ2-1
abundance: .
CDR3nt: TGTGCCAGCAGTTTTTCCGAAAAGGAGTTCTTC
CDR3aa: CASSFSEKEFF

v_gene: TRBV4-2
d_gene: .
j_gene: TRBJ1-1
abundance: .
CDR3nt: TGTGCCAGCAGCCAACACGCGGACCGACTGAACACTGAAGCTTTCTTT
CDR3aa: CASSQHADRLNTEAFF

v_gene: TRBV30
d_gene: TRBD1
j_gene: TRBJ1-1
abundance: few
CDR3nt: TGTGCCTGGAGTGGACAGGGGGTTGAAGCTTTCTTT
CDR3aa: CAWSGQGVEAFF

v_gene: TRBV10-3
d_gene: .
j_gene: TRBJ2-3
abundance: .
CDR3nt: TGTGCCATCAGTGGACTCACAGATACGCAGTATTTT
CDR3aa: CAISGLTDTQYF

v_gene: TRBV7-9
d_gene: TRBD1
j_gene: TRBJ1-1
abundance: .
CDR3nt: TGTGCCAGCAGCCCTCTGACAGGGGACACTGAAGCTTTCTTT
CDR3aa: CASSPLTGDTEAFF

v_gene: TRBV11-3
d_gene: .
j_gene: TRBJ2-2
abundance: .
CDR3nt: TGTGCCAGCAGCTTAGCCCGGACCGGAGGGGAGCTGTTTTTT
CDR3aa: CASSLARTGGELFF

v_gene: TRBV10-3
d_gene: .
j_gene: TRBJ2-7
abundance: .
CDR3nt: TGTGCTATCAGTGACTCCACAGGGAGCGAGCAGTACTTC
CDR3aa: CAISDSTGSEQYF

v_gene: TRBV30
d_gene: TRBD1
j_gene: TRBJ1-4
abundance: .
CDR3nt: TGTGCCTGGAGTGCAAACAGGGGGGCTGAAAAACTGTTTTTT
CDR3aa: CAWSANRGAEKLFF

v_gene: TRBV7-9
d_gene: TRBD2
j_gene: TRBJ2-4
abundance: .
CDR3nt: TGTGCCAGCAGCTTAGCTAGCGGGGTGGGGAACATTCAGTACTTC
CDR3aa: CASSLASGVGNIQYF

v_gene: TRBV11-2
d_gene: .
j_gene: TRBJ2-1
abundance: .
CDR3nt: TGTGCCAGCAGCTTAGATGACAGTAGGAATGAGCAGTTCTTC
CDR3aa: CASSLDDSRNEQFF

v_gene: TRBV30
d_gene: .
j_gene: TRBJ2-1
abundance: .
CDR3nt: TGTGCCTGGAGTGTTAGGCGGGCCGGCTACAATGAGCAGTTCTTC
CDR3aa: CAWSVRRAGYNEQFF

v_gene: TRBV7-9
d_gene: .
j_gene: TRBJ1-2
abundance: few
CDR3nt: TGTGCCAGCAGCTTAGGAGAATGGGGCTACACCTTC
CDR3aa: CASSLGEWGYTF

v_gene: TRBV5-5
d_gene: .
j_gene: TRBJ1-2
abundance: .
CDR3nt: TGTGCCAGCCTACAGGGAAGGGCCAACTATGGCTACACCTTC
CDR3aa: CASLQGRANYGYTF

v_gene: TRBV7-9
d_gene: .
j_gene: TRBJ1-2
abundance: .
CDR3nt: TGTGCCAGCAGCTCCGCTTTAGGCTACACCTTC
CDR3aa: CASSSALGYTF

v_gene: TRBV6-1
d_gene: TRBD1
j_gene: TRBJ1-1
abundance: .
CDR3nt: TGTGCCGTCCGACAGGGGGTTAACACTGAAGCTTTCTTT
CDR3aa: CAVRQGVNTEAFF